Listed below are T cell receptor beta chains from one sample, sequenced in a study of blood T cell repertoires in COVID-19. Clones were read by immunoSEQ multiplex PCR, and TCRdb kept only the in-frame ones, dropping some. The sample has about 35,000 clones; around three quarters are singletons. The sequencing sample was made of peripheral blood. These receptors were taken from a woman in her seventies with acute or convalescent COVID-19. Both conserved end residues are part of each CDR3. Fields, in order: clone size, D gene, V gene, J gene, CDR3 protein, CDR3 DNA. The D gene is left open where the match is weak. Clone size is not always given. Where it is, it says once, few, many or a class for expanded clones.

-	TRBD1	TRBV18	TRBJ1-1	CASQRQGGSEAFF	TGTGCCAGCCAACGACAGGGAGGAAGTGAAGCTTTCTTT
-	TRBD2	TRBV7-6	TRBJ2-1	CASSLETSGLSSYNEQFF	TGTGCCAGCAGCTTAGAGACTAGCGGGCTCAGCTCCTACAATGAGCAGTTCTTC
-	-	TRBV7-8	TRBJ2-5	CASSLAPQRGTQYF	TGTGCCAGCAGCTTAGCGCCGCAACGGGGGACCCAGTACTTC
-	-	TRBV6-1	TRBJ2-7	CASSDLYEQYF	TGTGCCAGCAGTGACCTCTACGAGCAGTACTTC
-	TRBD2	TRBV28	TRBJ2-7	CASSFSLAAYEQYF	TGTGCCAGCAGTTTCTCTCTAGCGGCGTACGAGCAGTACTTC
-	TRBD2	TRBV6-5	TRBJ2-1	CASSYGLAGNEQFF	TGTGCCAGCAGTTATGGACTAGCGGGAAATGAGCAGTTCTTC
-	TRBD1	TRBV2	TRBJ1-5	CASSFPTGLNQPQHF	TGTGCCAGCAGTTTCCCGACAGGGTTAAACCAGCCCCAGCATTTT
-	TRBD1	TRBV27	TRBJ2-5	CASTPTGAKTQYF	TGTGCCAGCACCCCAACAGGGGCCAAGACCCAGTACTTC
once	TRBD1	TRBV10-3	TRBJ1-2	CAIRTGDRAYGYTF	TGTGCCATCAGGACAGGGGACAGGGCCTATGGCTACACCTTC
-	TRBD1	TRBV5-6	TRBJ2-5	CASSWTGSGETQYF	TGTGCCAGCAGCTGGACAGGGTCGGGAGAGACCCAGTACTTC
once	-	TRBV25-1	TRBJ2-6	CASSDRSGANVLTF	TGTGCCAGCAGCGACAGGTCCGGGGCCAACGTCCTGACTTTC
-	-	TRBV28	TRBJ2-2	CASSLTRSRTGELFF	TGTGCCAGCAGTCTGACTAGGTCGCGCACCGGGGAGCTGTTTTTT
-	TRBD1	TRBV5-5	TRBJ1-2	CASSLQGAPMANYGYTF	TGTGCCAGCAGCTTGCAGGGGGCACCAATGGCCAACTATGGCTACACCTTC
-	TRBD2	TRBV4-2	TRBJ2-2	CASSQDILLAGVGGELFF	TGTGCCAGCAGCCAAGATATTCTCCTAGCGGGAGTAGGGGGGGAGCTGTTTTTT
-	TRBD1	TRBV5-1	TRBJ1-1	CASSLVTGVRSTEAFF	TGCGCCAGCAGCTTGGTTACAGGGGTGCGGAGCACTGAAGCTTTCTTT
-	TRBD2	TRBV19	TRBJ2-1	CASTTLSSEREGRPYNEQFF	TGTGCCAGTACAACTCTAAGTAGTGAGCGGGAGGGCCGCCCCTACAATGAGCAGTTCTTC
-	-	TRBV5-6	TRBJ2-1	CASGRGLLADMVNEQFF	TGTGCCAGCGGCAGGGGGCTGCTAGCGGACATGGTCAATGAGCAGTTCTTC
-	TRBD2	TRBV7-9	TRBJ2-3	CATGLASRRRGTDTQYF	TGTGCCACTGGACTAGCGTCAAGGAGGAGGGGCACAGATACGCAGTATTTT
-	TRBD2	TRBV15	TRBJ2-1	CATSKLAGEFSEQFF	TGTGCCACCAGCAAATTAGCGGGAGAATTTAGTGAGCAGTTCTTC
few	-	TRBV10-3	TRBJ1-2	CAISDNGYGYTF	TGTGCCATCAGTGATAACGGCTATGGCTACACCTTC
once	-	TRBV6-5	TRBJ1-2	CASSRGADYGYTF	TGTGCCAGCAGTCGTGGGGCGGACTATGGCTACACCTTC
-	TRBD2	TRBV7-9	TRBJ2-3	CASRGGDTQYF	TGTGCCAGCAGGGGAGGGGATACGCAGTATTTT
-	-	TRBV7-2	TRBJ2-6	CASIPGPGANVLTF	TGTGCCAGCATCCCCGGTCCTGGGGCCAACGTCCTGACTTTC
-	TRBD2	TRBV5-1	TRBJ2-3	CASSLIAGADTQYF	TGCGCCAGCAGCTTGATAGCGGGAGCTGATACGCAGTATTTT
-	-	TRBV28	TRBJ1-4	CASSTWGGEKLFF	TGTGCCAGCAGTACTTGGGGGGGCGAAAAACTGTTTTTT
-	-	TRBV6-5	TRBJ2-7	CASMGGALYEQYF	TGTGCCAGCATGGGGGGGGCCTTGTACGAGCAGTACTTC
-	-	TRBV2	TRBJ2-7	CASSGTHSYEQYF	TGTGCCAGCAGTGGGACACACTCCTACGAGCAGTACTTC
-	TRBD2	TRBV4-2	TRBJ2-3	CASSQARAGGPTDTQYF	TGTGCCAGCAGCCAAGCACGAGCGGGAGGTCCCACAGATACGCAGTATTTT
-	TRBD2	TRBV7-2	TRBJ2-5	CASSLASGRAGETQYF	TGTGCCAGCAGCTTAGCTAGCGGGAGGGCCGGCGAGACCCAGTACTTC
-	TRBD2	TRBV7-2	TRBJ2-7	CASSKLAGVEYEQYF	TGTGCCAGCAGCAAACTAGCGGGAGTGGAATACGAGCAGTACTTC
-	-	TRBV6-6	TRBJ2-3	CASTAEGTPSFTQYF	TGTGCCAGCACCGCGGAAGGGACACCCAGTTTCACGCAGTATTTT
-	-	TRBV3-1/TRBV3-2	TRBJ2-2	CASKTRETGELFF	TGTGCCAGCAAGACTCGGGAGACCGGGGAGCTGTTTTTT
few	-	TRBV28	TRBJ1-4	CASSSGQTNEKLFF	TGTGCCAGCAGTTCCGGACAGACAAATGAAAAACTGTTTTTT
-	-	TRBV19	TRBJ2-7	CASSPQSARIREQYF	TGTGCCAGTAGCCCCCAGAGCGCCCGAATAAGAGAGCAGTACTTC
few	TRBD1	TRBV6-6	TRBJ1-1	CASSQDRDTEAFF	TGTGCCAGCAGTCAGGACAGGGACACTGAAGCTTTCTTT
-	-	TRBV5-4	TRBJ2-1	CASSFDRSSYNEQFF	TGTGCCAGCAGTTTTGACAGGAGCTCCTACAATGAGCAGTTCTTC
-	-	TRBV5-5	TRBJ2-5	CASSQSGETQYF	TGTGCCAGCAGCCAGTCGGGGGAGACCCAGTACTTC
-	TRBD1	TRBV10-3	TRBJ2-2	CAISDRGLGELFF	TGTGCCATCAGTGACAGGGGGCTGGGGGAGCTGTTTTTT
-	TRBD1	TRBV6-2/TRBV6-3	TRBJ1-5	CASSRTGPSTDGNQPQHF	TGTGCCAGCAGTCGGACAGGGCCTTCTACCGATGGCAATCAGCCCCAGCATTTT
-	-	TRBV5-1	TRBJ2-7	CASSLVSGPGNYEQYF	TGCGCCAGCAGCTTGGTGAGCGGCCCTGGAAACTACGAGCAGTACTTC
-	-	TRBV2	TRBJ2-1	CASSEYRGRDNEQFF	TGTGCCAGCAGTGAATACAGGGGGAGGGACAATGAGCAGTTCTTC
-	-	TRBV10-3	TRBJ2-1	CAIRPPGVVNEQFF	TGTGCCATCAGGCCCCCGGGAGTAGTCAATGAGCAGTTCTTC
-	TRBD2	TRBV5-6	TRBJ2-1	CASSLHGLAKNEQFF	TGTGCCAGCAGCTTACATGGACTAGCGAAGAATGAGCAGTTCTTC
-	TRBD1	TRBV10-2	TRBJ1-1	CASSELDRGTEAFF	TGCGCCAGCAGTGAGCTGGACAGGGGGACTGAAGCTTTCTTT
once	-	TRBV5-8	TRBJ1-5	CASSLSGGSQPQHF	TGTGCCAGCAGCTTGTCGGGGGGGTCTCAGCCCCAGCATTTT
-	-	TRBV6-5	TRBJ2-3	CASSYSLRGADTQYF	TGTGCCAGCAGTTACTCCCTACGCGGTGCAGATACGCAGTATTTT
-	TRBD1	TRBV27	TRBJ1-5	CASSSGQGNQPQHF	TGTGCCAGCAGTTCCGGACAGGGCAATCAGCCCCAGCATTTT
-	-	TRBV7-9	TRBJ2-1	CASSPGRLSTEFF	TGTGCCAGCAGCCCAGGCCGCCTTAGTACGGAGTTCTTC
-	TRBD1	TRBV5-1	TRBJ2-7	CASSVQGVPYEQYF	TGCGCCAGCAGCGTACAGGGGGTACCCTACGAGCAGTACTTC
-	TRBD2	TRBV2	TRBJ2-1	CASSVGLAGGEQFF	TGTGCCAGCAGTGTTGGGCTAGCGGGAGGCGAGCAGTTCTTC
-	-	TRBV2	TRBJ1-1	CAWGPVTLNTEAFF	TGTGCCTGGGGCCCAGTGACCTTAAACACTGAAGCTTTCTTT
-	TRBD2	TRBV14	TRBJ2-5	CASSQPPTSGGETQYF	TGTGCCAGCAGCCAACCTCCGACTAGCGGGGGGGAGACCCAGTACTTC
once	-	TRBV20-1	TRBJ2-5	CSASPTVQETQYF	TGCAGTGCTAGTCCGACAGTCCAAGAGACCCAGTACTTC
-	-	TRBV7-9	TRBJ1-4	CASSHTRQAQTEKLFF	TGTGCCAGCAGCCACACCAGACAGGCTCAGACCGAAAAACTGTTTTTT